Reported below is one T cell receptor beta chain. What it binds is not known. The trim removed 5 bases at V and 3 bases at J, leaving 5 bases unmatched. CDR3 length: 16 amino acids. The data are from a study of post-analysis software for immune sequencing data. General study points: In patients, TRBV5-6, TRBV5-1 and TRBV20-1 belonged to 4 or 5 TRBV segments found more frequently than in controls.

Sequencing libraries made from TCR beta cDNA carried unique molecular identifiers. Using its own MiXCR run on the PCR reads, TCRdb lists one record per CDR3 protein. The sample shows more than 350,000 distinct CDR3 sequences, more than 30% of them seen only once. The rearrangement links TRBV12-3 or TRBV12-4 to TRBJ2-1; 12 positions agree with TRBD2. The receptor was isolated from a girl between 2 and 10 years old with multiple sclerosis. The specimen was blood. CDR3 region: CASSGGGLAGYNEQFF. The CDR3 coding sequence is TGTGCCAGCAGTGGGGGGGGACTAGCGGGCTACAATGAGCAGTTCTTC.